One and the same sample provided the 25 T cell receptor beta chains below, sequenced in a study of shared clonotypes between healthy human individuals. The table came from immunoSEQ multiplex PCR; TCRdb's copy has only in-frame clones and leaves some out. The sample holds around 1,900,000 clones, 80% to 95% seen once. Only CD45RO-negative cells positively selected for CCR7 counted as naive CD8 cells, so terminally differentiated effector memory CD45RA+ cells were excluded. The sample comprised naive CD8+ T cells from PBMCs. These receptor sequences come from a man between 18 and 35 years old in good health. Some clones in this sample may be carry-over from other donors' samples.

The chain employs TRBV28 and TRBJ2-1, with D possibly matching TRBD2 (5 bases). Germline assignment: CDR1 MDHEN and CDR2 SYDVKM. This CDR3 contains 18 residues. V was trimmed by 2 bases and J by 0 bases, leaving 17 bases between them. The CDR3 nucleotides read TGTGCCAGCAGTTTAATTCTGGGAGTTCTTAGCTCCTACAATGAGCAGTTCTTC. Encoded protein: CASSLILGVLSSYNEQFF.

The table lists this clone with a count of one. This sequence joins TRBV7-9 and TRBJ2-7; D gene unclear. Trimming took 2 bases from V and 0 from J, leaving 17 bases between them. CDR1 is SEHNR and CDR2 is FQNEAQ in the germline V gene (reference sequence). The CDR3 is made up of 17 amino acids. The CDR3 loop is CASSLTSQDTFSYEQYF. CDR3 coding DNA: TGTGCCAGCAGCTTAACATCTCAGGATACCTTCTCCTACGAGCAGTACTTC.

The CDR3 DNA reads as TGTGCCAGCAGCCCATCGGGGAATCAGCCCCAGCATTTT. It encodes CASSPSGNQPQHF. V and J are TRBV11-2 and TRBJ1-5; D is undetermined. V lost 5 bases and J 4 bases, leaving 9 bases between the germline ends. Germline-derived CDR1 and CDR2 are SGHAT and FQNNGV. This CDR3 has 13 amino acids.

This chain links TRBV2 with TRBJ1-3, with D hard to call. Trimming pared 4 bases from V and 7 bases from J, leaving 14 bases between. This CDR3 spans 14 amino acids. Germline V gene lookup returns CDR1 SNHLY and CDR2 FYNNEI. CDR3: CASSGGGFQNTIYF. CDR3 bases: TGTGCCAGCAGTGGGGGAGGTTTCCAGAACACCATATATTTT. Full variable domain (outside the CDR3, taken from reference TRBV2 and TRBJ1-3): EPEVTQTPSHQVTQMGQEVILRCVPISNHLYFYWYRQILGQKVEFLVSFYNNEISEKSEIFDDQFSVERPDGSNFTLKIRSTKLEDSAMYFCASSGGGFQNTIYFGEGSWLTVV.

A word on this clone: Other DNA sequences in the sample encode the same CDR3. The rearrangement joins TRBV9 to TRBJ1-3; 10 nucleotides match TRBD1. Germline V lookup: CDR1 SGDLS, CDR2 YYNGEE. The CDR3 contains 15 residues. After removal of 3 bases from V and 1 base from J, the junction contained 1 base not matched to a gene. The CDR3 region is CASSGQGASGNTIYF. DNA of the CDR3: TGTGCCAGCAGCGGACAGGGGGCGTCTGGAAACACCATATATTTT.

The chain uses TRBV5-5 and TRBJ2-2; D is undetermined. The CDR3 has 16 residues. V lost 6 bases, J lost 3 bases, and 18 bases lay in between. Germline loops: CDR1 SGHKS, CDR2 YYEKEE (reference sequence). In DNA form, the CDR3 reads TGTGCCAGCACCCAAGCTAGTACCTCCTACACCGGGGAGCTGTTTTTT. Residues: CASTQASTSYTGELFF.

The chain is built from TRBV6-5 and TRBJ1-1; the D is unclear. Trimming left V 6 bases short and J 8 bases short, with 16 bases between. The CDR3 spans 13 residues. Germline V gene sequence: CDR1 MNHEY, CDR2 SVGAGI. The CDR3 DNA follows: TGTGCCAGCAGCTCGCTTGAGAGGTCCGAAGCTTTCTTT. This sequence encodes CASSSLERSEAFF.

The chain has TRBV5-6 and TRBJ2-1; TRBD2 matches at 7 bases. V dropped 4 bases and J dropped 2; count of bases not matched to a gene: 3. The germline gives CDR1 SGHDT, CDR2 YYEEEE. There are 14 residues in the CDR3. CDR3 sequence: CASSTGLAYNEQFF. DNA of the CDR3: TGTGCCAGCAGCACCGGACTAGCCTACAATGAGCAGTTCTTC.

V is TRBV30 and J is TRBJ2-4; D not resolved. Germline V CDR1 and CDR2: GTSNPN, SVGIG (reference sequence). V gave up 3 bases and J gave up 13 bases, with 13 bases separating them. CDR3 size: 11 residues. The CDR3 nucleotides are TGTGCCTGGAGGCTCGGACCGATACAGTACTTC. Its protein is CAWRLGPIQYF.

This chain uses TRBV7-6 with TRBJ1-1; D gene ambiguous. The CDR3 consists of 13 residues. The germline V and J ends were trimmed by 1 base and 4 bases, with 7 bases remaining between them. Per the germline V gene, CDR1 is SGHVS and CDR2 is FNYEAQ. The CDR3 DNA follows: TGTGCCAGCAGCTTAGGAGGGTTCACTGAAGCTTTCTTT. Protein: CASSLGGFTEAFF.

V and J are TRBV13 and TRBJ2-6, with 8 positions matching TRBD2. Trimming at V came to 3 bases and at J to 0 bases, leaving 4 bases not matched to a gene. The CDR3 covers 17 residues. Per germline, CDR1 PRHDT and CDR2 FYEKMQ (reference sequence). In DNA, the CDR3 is TGTGCCAGCAGCTTCTGGGCGGGAGGCTCTGGGGCCAACGTCCTGACTTTC. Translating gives CASSFWAGGSGANVLTF.

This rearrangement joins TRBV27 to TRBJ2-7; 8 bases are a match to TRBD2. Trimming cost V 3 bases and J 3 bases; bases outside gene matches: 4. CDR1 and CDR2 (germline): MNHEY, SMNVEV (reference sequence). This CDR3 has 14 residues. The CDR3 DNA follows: TGTGCCAGCAGTTTCCAGCGGGGGATCTACGAGCAGTACTTC. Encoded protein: CASSFQRGIYEQYF.

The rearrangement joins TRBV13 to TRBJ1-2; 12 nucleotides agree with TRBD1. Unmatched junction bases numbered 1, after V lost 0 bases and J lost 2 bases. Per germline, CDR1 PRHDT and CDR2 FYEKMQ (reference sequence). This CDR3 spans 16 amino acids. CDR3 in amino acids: CASSLGGTGGNYGYTF. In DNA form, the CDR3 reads TGTGCCAGCAGCTTAGGAGGGACAGGGGGCAACTATGGCTACACCTTC.

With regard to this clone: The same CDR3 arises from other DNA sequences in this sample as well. CDR3 in DNA: TGTGCCAGCAGCTCATCAGAGGACACTGAAGCTTTCTTT. Translation: CASSSSEDTEAFF. The genes are TRBV7-9 and TRBJ1-1; D uncertain. The germline V gene encodes CDR1 SEHNR and CDR2 FQNEAQ (reference sequence). V lost 4 bases and J 3 bases, leaving 9 bases between the germline ends. This CDR3 contains 13 residues.

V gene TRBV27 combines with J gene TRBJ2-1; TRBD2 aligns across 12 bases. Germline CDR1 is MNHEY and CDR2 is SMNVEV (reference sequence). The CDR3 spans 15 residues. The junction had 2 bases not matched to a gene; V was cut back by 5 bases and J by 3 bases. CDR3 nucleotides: TGTGCCAGCAGTCAGGGACTAGCGGGCTACAATGAGCAGTTCTTC. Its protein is CASSQGLAGYNEQFF.

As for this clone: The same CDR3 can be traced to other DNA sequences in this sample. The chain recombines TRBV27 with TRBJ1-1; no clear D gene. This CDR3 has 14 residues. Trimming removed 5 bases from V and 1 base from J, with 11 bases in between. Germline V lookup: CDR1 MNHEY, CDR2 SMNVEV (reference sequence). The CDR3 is CASSLFRENTEAFF. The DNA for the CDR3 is TGTGCCAGCAGTCTATTCCGGGAGAACACTGAAGCTTTCTTT.

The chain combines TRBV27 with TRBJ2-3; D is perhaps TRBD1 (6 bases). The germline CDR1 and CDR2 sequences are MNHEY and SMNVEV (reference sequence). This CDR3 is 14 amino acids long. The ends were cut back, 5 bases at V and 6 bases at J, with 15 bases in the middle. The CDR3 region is CASSTGTWADTQYF. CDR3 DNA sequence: TGTGCCAGCAGTACCGGGACATGGGCCGATACGCAGTATTTT.

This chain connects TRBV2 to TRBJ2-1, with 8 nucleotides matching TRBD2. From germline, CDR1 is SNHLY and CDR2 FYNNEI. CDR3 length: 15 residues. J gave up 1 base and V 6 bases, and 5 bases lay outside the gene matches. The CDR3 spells CASRERESSYNEQFF. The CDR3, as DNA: TGTGCCAGCAGGGAGCGGGAGTCGTCCTACAATGAGCAGTTCTTC.

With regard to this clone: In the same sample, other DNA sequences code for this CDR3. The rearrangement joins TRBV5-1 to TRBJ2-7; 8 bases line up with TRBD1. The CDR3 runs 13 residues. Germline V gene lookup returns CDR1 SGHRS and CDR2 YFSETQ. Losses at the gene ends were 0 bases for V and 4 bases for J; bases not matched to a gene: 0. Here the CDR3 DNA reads TGCGCCAGCAGCTTGGGGACAGGGTACGAGCAGTACTTC. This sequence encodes CASSLGTGYEQYF.

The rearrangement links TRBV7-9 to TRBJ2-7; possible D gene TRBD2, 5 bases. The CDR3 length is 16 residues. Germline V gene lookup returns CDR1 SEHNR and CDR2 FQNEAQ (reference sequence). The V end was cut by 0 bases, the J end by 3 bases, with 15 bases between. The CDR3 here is CASSLAPGSEIYEQYF. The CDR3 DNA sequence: TGTGCCAGCAGCTTAGCGCCGGGATCAGAAATCTACGAGCAGTACTTC.

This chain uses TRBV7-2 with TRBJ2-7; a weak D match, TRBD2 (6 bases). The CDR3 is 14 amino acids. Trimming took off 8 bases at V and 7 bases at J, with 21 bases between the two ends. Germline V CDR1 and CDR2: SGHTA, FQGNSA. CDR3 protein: CASLDRGSRLEQYF. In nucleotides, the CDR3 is TGTGCCAGCTTAGACCGGGGGAGTCGGTTGGAGCAGTACTTC.

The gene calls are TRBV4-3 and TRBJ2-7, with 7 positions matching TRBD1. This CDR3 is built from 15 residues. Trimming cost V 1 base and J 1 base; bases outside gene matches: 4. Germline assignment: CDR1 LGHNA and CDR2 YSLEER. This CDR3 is CASSQGRQGSYEQYF. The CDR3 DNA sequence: TGCGCCAGCAGCCAAGGTAGACAGGGATCCTACGAGCAGTACTTC.

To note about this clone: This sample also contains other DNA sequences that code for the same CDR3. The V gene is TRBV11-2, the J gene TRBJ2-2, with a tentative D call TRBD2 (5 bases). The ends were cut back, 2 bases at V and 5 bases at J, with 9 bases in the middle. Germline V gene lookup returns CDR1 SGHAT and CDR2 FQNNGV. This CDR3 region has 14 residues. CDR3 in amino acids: CASSLTPGTGELFF. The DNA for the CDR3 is TGTGCCAGCAGCTTAACCCCGGGAACCGGGGAGCTGTTTTTT.

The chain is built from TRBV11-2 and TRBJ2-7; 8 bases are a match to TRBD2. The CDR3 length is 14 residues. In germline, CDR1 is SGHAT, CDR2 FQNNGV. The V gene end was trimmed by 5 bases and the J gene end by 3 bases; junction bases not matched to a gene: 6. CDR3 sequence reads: CASSIAGFVYEQYF. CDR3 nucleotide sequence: TGTGCCAGCAGCATAGCGGGATTTGTCTACGAGCAGTACTTC.

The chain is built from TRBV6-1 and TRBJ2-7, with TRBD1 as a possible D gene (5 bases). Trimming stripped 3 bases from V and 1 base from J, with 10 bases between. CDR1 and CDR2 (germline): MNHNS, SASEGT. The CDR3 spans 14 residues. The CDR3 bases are TGTGCCAGCAGTGACAGGGTGAGGTCCTACGAGCAGTACTTC. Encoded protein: CASSDRVRSYEQYF.